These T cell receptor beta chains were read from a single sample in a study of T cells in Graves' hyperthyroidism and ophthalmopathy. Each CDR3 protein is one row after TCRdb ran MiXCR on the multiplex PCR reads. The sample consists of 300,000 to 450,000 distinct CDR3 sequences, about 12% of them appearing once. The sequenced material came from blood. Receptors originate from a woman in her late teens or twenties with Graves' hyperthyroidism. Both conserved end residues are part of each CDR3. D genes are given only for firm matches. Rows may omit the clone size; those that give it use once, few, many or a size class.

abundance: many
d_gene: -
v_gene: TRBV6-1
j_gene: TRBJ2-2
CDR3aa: CASSLGRGVGELFF
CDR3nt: TGTGCCAGCAGTTTGGGCAGGGGTGTCGGGGAGCTGTTTTTT

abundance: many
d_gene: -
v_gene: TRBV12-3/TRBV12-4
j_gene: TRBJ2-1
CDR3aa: CASSFGAGGSYNEQFF
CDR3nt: TGTGCCAGCAGTTTCGGTGCGGGCGGCTCCTACAATGAGCAGTTCTTC

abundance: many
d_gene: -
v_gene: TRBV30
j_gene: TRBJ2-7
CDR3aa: CAWSRNNEQYF
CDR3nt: TGTGCCTGGAGCCGGAACAACGAGCAGTACTTC

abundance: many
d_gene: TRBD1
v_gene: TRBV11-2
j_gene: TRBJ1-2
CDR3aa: CASSLGQGAKDSGYTF
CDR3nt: TGTGCCAGCAGCTTGGGACAGGGGGCGAAAGACTCTGGCTACACCTTC

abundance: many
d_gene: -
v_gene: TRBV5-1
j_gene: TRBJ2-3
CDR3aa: CASSLGSASADTQYF
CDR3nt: TGCGCCAGCAGCTTGGGCTCAGCCTCGGCAGATACGCAGTATTTT

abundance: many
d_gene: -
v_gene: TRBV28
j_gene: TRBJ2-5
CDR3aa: CASSPYAGETQYF
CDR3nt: TGTGCCAGCAGCCCCTACGCAGGGGAGACCCAGTACTTC

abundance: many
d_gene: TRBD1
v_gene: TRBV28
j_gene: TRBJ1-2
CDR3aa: CASSRTGGARYGYTF
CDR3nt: TGTGCCAGCAGCCGTACAGGGGGCGCAAGGTATGGCTACACCTTC

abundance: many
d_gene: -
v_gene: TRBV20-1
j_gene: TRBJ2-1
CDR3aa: CSANRVDDEQFF
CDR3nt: TGCAGTGCTAACAGGGTTGATGATGAGCAGTTCTTC

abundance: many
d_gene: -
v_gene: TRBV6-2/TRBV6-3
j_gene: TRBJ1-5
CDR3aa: CASSTGPYSNQPQHF
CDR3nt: TGTGCCAGCAGTACGGGTCCCTATAGCAATCAGCCCCAGCATTTT

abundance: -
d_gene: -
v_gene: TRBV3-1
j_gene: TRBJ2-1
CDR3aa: CASSAMGRDNEQFF
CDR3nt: TGTGCCAGCAGCGCTATGGGACGAGACAATGAGCAGTTCTTC

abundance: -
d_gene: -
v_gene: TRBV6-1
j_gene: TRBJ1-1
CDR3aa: CASSVSEAFF
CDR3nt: TGTGCCAGCAGCGTATCTGAAGCTTTCTTT

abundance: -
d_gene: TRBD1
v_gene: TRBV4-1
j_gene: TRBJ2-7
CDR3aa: CASSQVGTGKEEQYF
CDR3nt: TGCGCCAGCAGCCAAGTCGGGACAGGGAAAGAAGAGCAGTACTTC

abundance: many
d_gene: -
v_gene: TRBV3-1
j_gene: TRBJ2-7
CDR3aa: CASSPAEGHEQYF
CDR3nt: TGTGCCAGCAGCCCAGCGGAGGGGCACGAGCAGTACTTC

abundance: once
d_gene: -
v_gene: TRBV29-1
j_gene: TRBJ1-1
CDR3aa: CSVLRGGTEAFF
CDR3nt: TGCAGCGTCCTACGTGGGGGGACTGAAGCTTTCTTT

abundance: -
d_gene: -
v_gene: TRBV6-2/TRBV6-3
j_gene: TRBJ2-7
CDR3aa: CASSPGTANSYEQYF
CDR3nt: TGTGCCAGCAGTCCCGGGACTGCCAACTCCTACGAGCAGTACTTC

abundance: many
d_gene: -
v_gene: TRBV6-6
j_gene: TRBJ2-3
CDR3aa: CASSYSSRLGPDTQYF
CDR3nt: TGTGCCAGCAGTTACTCGTCAAGGCTAGGGCCAGATACGCAGTATTTT

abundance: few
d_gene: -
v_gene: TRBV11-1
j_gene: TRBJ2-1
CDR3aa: CASSASTGGVDEQFF
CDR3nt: TGTGCCAGCAGCGCCTCCACAGGGGGGGTCGATGAGCAGTTCTTC

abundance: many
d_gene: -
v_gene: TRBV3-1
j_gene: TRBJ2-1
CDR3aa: CASSPRGGTSLNEQFF
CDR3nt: TGTGCCAGCAGCCCTAGAGGAGGGACTTCCCTCAATGAGCAGTTCTTC

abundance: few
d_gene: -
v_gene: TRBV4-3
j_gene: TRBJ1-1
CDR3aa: CASSPGRTTEAFF
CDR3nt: TGCGCCAGCAGCCCCGGTAGAACGACTGAAGCTTTCTTT

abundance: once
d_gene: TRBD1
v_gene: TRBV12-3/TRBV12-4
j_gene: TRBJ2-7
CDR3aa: CASSRTGTGAIYEQYF
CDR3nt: TGTGCCAGCAGTCGAACCGGGACAGGGGCGATCTACGAGCAGTACTTC

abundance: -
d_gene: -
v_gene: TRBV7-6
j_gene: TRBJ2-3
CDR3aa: CASSLDVAATDTQYF
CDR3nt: TGTGCCAGCAGCTTAGATGTAGCGGCCACAGATACGCAGTATTTT

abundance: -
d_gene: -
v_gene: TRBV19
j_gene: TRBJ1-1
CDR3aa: CASSPGTLGEAFF
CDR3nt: TGTGCCAGTAGTCCCGGGACACTAGGGGAAGCTTTCTTT

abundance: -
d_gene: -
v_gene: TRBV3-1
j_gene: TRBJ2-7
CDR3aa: CASSGTALAYSYEQYF
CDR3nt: TGTGCCAGCAGCGGGACCGCTCTCGCGTACTCCTACGAGCAGTACTTC

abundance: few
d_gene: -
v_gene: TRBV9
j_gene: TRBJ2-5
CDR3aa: CASSVEAQIETQYF
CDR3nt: TGTGCCAGCAGCGTAGAAGCCCAGATAGAGACCCAGTACTTC

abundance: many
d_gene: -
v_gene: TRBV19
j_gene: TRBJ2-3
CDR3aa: CASRNSLSTDTQYF
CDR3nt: TGTGCCAGTCGCAACTCTCTAAGCACAGATACGCAGTATTTT

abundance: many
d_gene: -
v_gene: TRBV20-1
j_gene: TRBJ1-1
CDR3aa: CSARKPLANTEAFF
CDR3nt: TGCAGTGCTAGAAAGCCCCTGGCAAACACTGAAGCTTTCTTT

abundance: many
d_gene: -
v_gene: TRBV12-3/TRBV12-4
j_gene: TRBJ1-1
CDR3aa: CASSLGTTNTEAFF
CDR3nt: TGTGCCAGCAGTTTGGGGACAACGAACACTGAAGCTTTCTTT

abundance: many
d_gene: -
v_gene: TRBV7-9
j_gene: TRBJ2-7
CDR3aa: CASSLIGQHYEQYF
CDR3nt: TGTGCCAGCAGCTTAATAGGACAGCACTACGAGCAGTACTTC